This paragraph covers one TCR beta chain sequence. The germline V gene encodes CDR1 LNHNV and CDR2 YYDKDF (reference sequence). Trimming took 3 bases from V and 7 from J, leaving 18 bases between them. The CDR3 contains 16 residues. The sample comes from a study of T cell responses to AZD1222 COVID-19 vaccine. Assay used: immunoSEQ multiplex PCR; TCRdb lists only in-frame clones, some missing. The sample holds about 200,000 clones, approximately 91% seen once. The clonotype originates from an adult who received the AZD1222 COVID-19 vaccine. The sequencing here drew on peripheral blood, taken 28 days after the second AZD1222 dose. The chain is built from TRBV15 and TRBJ2-2; D gene ambiguous. The CDR3 protein is CATSSQPFLGHGELFF. Here the CDR3 DNA reads TGTGCCACCAGCAGCCAACCTTTTTTGGGCCACGGGGAGCTGTTTTTT.